Shown below are 25 T cell receptor beta chains from a single sample sequenced in a study of blood T cell repertoires in COVID-19. TCRdb keeps only in-frame clones here, not all; method: immunoSEQ multiplex PCR. The table includes roughly 570,000 clones, 85% to 90% detected once. Sequencing was performed on peripheral blood. These receptors all stem from a woman between 45 and 60 years old with COVID-19, enrolled during active disease.

This clone appeared once. The rearrangement uses TRBV6-5 and TRBJ2-7; a weak D match, TRBD1 (5 bases). Germline CDR1 MNHEY, CDR2 SVGAGI. The CDR3 consists of 14 residues. Trimming stripped 2 bases from V and 0 bases from J, with 8 bases between. This chain's CDR3 is CASSYGHSSYEQYF. Written as DNA, the CDR3 is TGTGCCAGCAGTTACGGACACAGCTCCTACGAGCAGTACTTC.

This clone was recorded a few times. This chain joins TRBV15 and TRBJ1-6; a possible D gene is TRBD1 (5 bases). V was pared by 6 bases and J by 2 bases, with 11 bases between. This CDR3 is 15 amino acids long. The V gene's germline CDR1 is LNHNV and CDR2 YYDKDF (reference sequence). The CDR3 nucleotides are TGTGCCACCAGACAGGAATCCGCCTATAATTCACCCCTCCACTTT. The encoded protein is CATRQESAYNSPLHF.

This clone appeared a single time. J is TRBJ2-7 and V is TRBV5-4; a possible D gene is TRBD1 (5 bases). The CDR3 has 14 amino acids. Germline assignment: CDR1 SGHNT and CDR2 YYREEE (reference sequence). Trimming shortened V by 2 bases and J by 1 base, and 10 bases separated the two germline ends. This chain's CDR3 is CASSFLGPSYEQYF. The CDR3, as DNA: TGTGCCAGCAGCTTTCTGGGGCCTTCCTACGAGCAGTACTTC. Complete variable domain (other parts from reference TRBV5-4 and TRBJ2-7): ETGVTQSPTHLIKTRGQQVTLRCSSQSGHNTVSWYQQALGQGPQFIFQYYREEENGRGNFPPRFSGLQFPNYSSELNVNALELDDSALYLCASSFLGPSYEQYFGPGTRLTVT.

This chain joins TRBV12-3 or TRBV12-4 and TRBJ2-4, with D maybe TRBD2 (6 bases). V dropped 3 bases and J dropped 7 bases, with 10 bases sitting between them. The CDR3 consists of 13 residues. CDR3 loop: CASSLSGLNIQYF. CDR3 sequence (DNA): TGTGCCAGCAGTTTGAGCGGGTTGAACATTCAGTACTTC.

This clone was seen just once. The chain joins TRBV27 to TRBJ1-1; D is uncertain. CDR1 MNHEY and CDR2 SMNVEV come from the germline V gene (reference sequence). The CDR3 length is 15 residues. The ends were cut back, 1 base at V and 2 bases at J, with 11 bases in the middle. The CDR3 reads CASSLYGGANTEAFF. The DNA for the CDR3 is TGTGCCAGCAGTTTATACGGCGGCGCCAACACTGAAGCTTTCTTT.

The chain has TRBV28 and TRBJ2-3; tentatively, D is TRBD2 (6 bases). Trimming pared 6 bases from V and 3 bases from J, leaving 10 bases between. The CDR3 is 13 residues long. Germline V lookup: CDR1 MDHEN, CDR2 SYDVKM. The CDR3 bases are TGTGCCAGCAGAATAGCGGTTACAGATACGCAGTATTTT. Its translation is CASRIAVTDTQYF.

The J gene is TRBJ1-2, the V gene TRBV5-5; 8 bases map to TRBD1. The germline V gene has CDR1 SGHKS and CDR2 YYEKEE (reference sequence). CDR3 length: 16 residues. V shed 0 bases and J 5 bases; nucleotides not matched to a gene: 9. This CDR3 reads CASSLDMRQGAYGYTF. CDR3 DNA: TGTGCCAGCAGCTTGGATATGCGGCAGGGGGCATATGGCTACACCTTC.

The rearrangement links TRBV6-5 to TRBJ2-1; TRBD1 is a possible D gene (5 bases). Per germline, CDR1 MNHEY and CDR2 SVGAGI. The CDR3 runs to 13 residues. Trimming removed 5 bases from V and 7 bases from J, with 12 bases in between. The CDR3 is CASSLQGSNEQFF. The DNA for the CDR3 is TGTGCCAGCAGTCTGCAGGGTAGTAATGAGCAGTTCTTC.

The J gene is TRBJ2-1, the V gene TRBV15; the match to TRBD2 covers 9 bases. CDR1 and CDR2 (germline): LNHNV, YYDKDF (reference sequence). This CDR3 has 15 residues. V lost 3 bases to trimming and J lost 4 bases; unmatched junction nucleotides: 4. CDR3: CATSRGAGGYNEQFF. Here the CDR3 DNA reads TGTGCCACCAGCAGGGGTGCGGGGGGGTACAATGAGCAGTTCTTC.

A few counts support this clone. This chain uses TRBV10-3 with TRBJ2-2; maybe TRBD2 (6 bases). V shed 10 bases and J shed 5 bases, with 17 bases lying between them. This CDR3 has 14 amino acids. Germline values: CDR1 ENHRY, CDR2 SYGVKD. The CDR3 loop is CATAPGGETGELFF. The CDR3 DNA reads TGTGCCACCGCTCCCGGAGGGGAGACCGGGGAGCTGTTTTTT.

This sequence joins TRBV6-1 and TRBJ1-4; D ambiguous. Trimming removed 2 bases from V and 17 bases from J, with 12 bases in between. The CDR3 sequence is 11 residues long. In germline, CDR1 is MNHNS, CDR2 SASEGT. CDR3 coding DNA: TGTGCCAGCAGTGAACTGGAGGGTAGTTTTTTT. Its translation: CASSELEGSFF.

This clone was counted once. The chain combines TRBV24-1 with TRBJ2-3; D perhaps matches TRBD1 (6 bases). Germline CDR1 reads KGHDR; CDR2 reads SFDVKD. The CDR3 contains 13 residues. Trimming removed 4 bases at V and 7 bases at J, with 11 bases between. The CDR3 protein is CATSDPQGHTQYF. CDR3 DNA sequence: TGTGCCACCAGTGACCCCCAGGGGCATACGCAGTATTTT.

V and J are TRBV9 and TRBJ2-1; D possibly corresponds to TRBD1 (7 bases). Trimming shortened V by 4 bases and J by 0 bases, and 11 bases separated the two germline ends. The V gene's germline CDR1 is SGDLS and CDR2 YYNGEE. The CDR3 sequence is 15 residues long. The CDR3 nucleotides are TGTGCCAGCAGCTCAGGGGGGAGCTCCTACAATGAGCAGTTCTTC. It codes for CASSSGGSSYNEQFF.

The CDR3 region is CASSPSGTNTGELFF. The CDR3 DNA reads TGTGCCAGCAGCCCCTCCGGGACGAACACCGGGGAGCTGTTTTTT. This rearrangement joins TRBV7-9 to TRBJ2-2; possibly TRBD2 for D (5 bases). This CDR3 has 15 residues. CDR1 and CDR2 (germline): SEHNR, FQNEAQ (reference sequence). Trimming removed 5 bases at V and 0 bases at J, with 10 bases between.

The gene calls are TRBV5-4 and TRBJ1-4, with D hard to call. The CDR3 sequence is 12 residues long. V was clipped by 4 bases and J by 4 bases, with 5 bases between them. Germline lookup yields CDR1 SGHNT and CDR2 YYREEE (reference sequence). This CDR3 reads CASSRGNEKLFF. In nucleotides, the CDR3 is TGTGCCAGCAGCCGGGGTAATGAAAAACTGTTTTTT. Supplemented by reference TRBV5-4 and TRBJ1-4, the full variable domain reads ETGVTQSPTHLIKTRGQQVTLRCSSQSGHNTVSWYQQALGQGPQFIFQYYREEENGRGNFPPRFSGLQFPNYSSELNVNALELDDSALYLCASSRGNEKLFFGSGTQLSVL.

The CDR3 sequence: CASSLARSGSGNTIYF. DNA of the CDR3: TGTGCCAGCAGCTTAGCGCGGTCGGGCTCTGGAAACACCATATATTTT. The chain employs TRBV7-8 and TRBJ1-3; D gene uncertain. V was cut by 0 bases and J by 0 bases, with 9 bases left in between. Germline V CDR1 and CDR2: SGHVS, FQNEAQ. This CDR3 comprises 16 residues.

The chain employs TRBV20-1 and TRBJ1-6; 9 bases agree with TRBD1. This CDR3 has 16 amino acids. The germline V gene has CDR1 DFQATT and CDR2 SNEGSKA (reference sequence). V shed 3 bases and J 9 bases; nucleotides not matched to a gene: 12. CDR3 bases: TGCAGTGCTAGTTTATCCGGACAGGGGACGGGTTCACCCCTCCACTTT. Protein: CSASLSGQGTGSPLHF.

V usage is TRBV3-1 (or the pseudogene TRBV3-2) and J usage is TRBJ2-1; 14 nucleotides agree with TRBD2. Trimming removed 4 bases from V and 2 bases from J; junction bases left unmatched: 1. The germline V gene has CDR1 LGHDT and CDR2 YNNKEL (reference sequence). The CDR3 is 16 amino acids. As DNA, the CDR3 is TGTGCCAGCAGCCGACTAGCGGGGGGGACCTACAATGAGCAGTTCTTC. Encoded protein: CASSRLAGGTYNEQFF.

The J gene is TRBJ1-2, the V gene TRBV30; 7 bases align to TRBD1. The CDR3 covers 17 residues. The germline V gene has CDR1 GTSNPN and CDR2 SVGIG (reference sequence). V lost 0 bases to trimming and J lost 3 bases; unmatched junction nucleotides: 13. The CDR3 bases are TGTGCCTGGAGTGTACTAATAAGGGGACAGCCATACTATGGCTACACCTTC. Its protein product is CAWSVLIRGQPYYGYTF. Full variable domain (rest looked up from reference TRBV30 and TRBJ1-2): SQTIHQWPATLVQPVGSPLSLECTVEGTSNPNLYWYRQAAGRGLQLLFYSVGIGQISSEVPQNLSASRPQDRQFILSSKKLLLSDSGFYLCAWSVLIRGQPYYGYTFGSGTRLTVV.

J is TRBJ1-2 and V is TRBV19; D not certain. The CDR3 is 13 amino acids. V lost 2 bases, J lost 2 bases, and 6 bases lay in between. Germline V gene data show CDR1 as LNHDA and CDR2 as SQIVND (reference sequence). DNA for the CDR3: TGTGCCAGTAGTATAACGGGGAACTATGGCTACACCTTC. Translated, it gives CASSITGNYGYTF.

The CDR3 reads CASREGDEKLFF. As DNA, the CDR3 is TGCGCCAGCAGGGAGGGAGATGAAAAACTGTTTTTT. V gene TRBV5-1 combines with J gene TRBJ1-4; D unresolved. Trimming cost V 5 bases and J 6 bases, with 8 bases left between them. CDR3 length: 12 residues. The germline V gene has CDR1 SGHRS and CDR2 YFSETQ.

This chain joins TRBV7-2 and TRBJ1-1; 8 nucleotides align to TRBD1. Per the germline V gene, CDR1 is SGHTA and CDR2 is FQGNSA. The CDR3 runs 15 residues. Trimming at V came to 1 base and at J to 10 bases, leaving 11 bases not matched to a gene. The CDR3, as DNA: TGTGCCAGCAGCTTAGGGACAGGGATAGCACGCGGAGCTTTCTTT. Protein: CASSLGTGIARGAFF.

V and J are TRBV27 and TRBJ1-3, with D perhaps TRBD1 (6 bases). This CDR3 is built from 15 residues. CDR1 is MNHEY, CDR2 SMNVEV, per germline (reference sequence). The V and J ends lost 4 bases and 3 bases respectively, with 13 bases between them. DNA for the CDR3: TGTGCCAGCAGTTCACGTAGGGGGGGTGGAAACACCATATATTTT. Its protein product is CASSSRRGGGNTIYF.

The chain links TRBV19 to TRBJ2-7; tentative D call: TRBD2 (5 bases). The CDR3 has 14 residues. Germline V gene lookup returns CDR1 LNHDA and CDR2 SQIVND (reference sequence). Trimming pared 5 bases from V and 3 bases from J, leaving 14 bases between. This CDR3 is CASSEAAESYEQYF. CDR3 bases: TGTGCCAGTAGTGAGGCAGCGGAGAGCTACGAGCAGTACTTC.

V gene TRBV25-1 combines with J gene TRBJ2-1; a weak D match, TRBD2 (7 bases). The CDR3 loop spans 15 amino acids. V dropped 6 bases and J dropped 9 bases, with 21 bases sitting between them. Germline V CDR1 and CDR2: MGHDK, SYGVNS. The CDR3 region has the DNA TGTGCCAGCAGAGAGTTAGGGGGGGGCTGGACTGAGCAGTTCTTC. This encodes CASRELGGGWTEQFF.